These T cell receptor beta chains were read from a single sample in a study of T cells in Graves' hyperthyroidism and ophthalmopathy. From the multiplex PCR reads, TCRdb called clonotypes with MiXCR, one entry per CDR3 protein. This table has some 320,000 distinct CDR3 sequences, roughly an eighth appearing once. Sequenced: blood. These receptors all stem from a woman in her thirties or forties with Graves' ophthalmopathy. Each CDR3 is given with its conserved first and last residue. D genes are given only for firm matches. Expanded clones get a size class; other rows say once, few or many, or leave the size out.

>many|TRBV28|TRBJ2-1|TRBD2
CASSLGTSGMNEQFF
TGTGCCAGCAGTTTAGGGACTAGCGGGATGAATGAGCAGTTCTTC
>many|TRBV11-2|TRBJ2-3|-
CASSQPQGPDTQYF
TGTGCCAGCAGCCAACCTCAGGGCCCCGATACGCAGTATTTT
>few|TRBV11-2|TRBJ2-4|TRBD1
CASSLDGRGGAFVYF
TGTGCCAGCAGCTTAGACGGAAGAGGGGGCGCTTTTGTGTACTTC
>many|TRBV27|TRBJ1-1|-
CASSPQQGGSKSFF
TGTGCCAGCAGTCCGCAACAGGGAGGTTCCAAAAGTTTCTTT
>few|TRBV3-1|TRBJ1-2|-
CASSSPNRGNYGYTF
TGTGCCAGCAGCTCCCCCAACCGGGGAAACTATGGCTACACCTTC
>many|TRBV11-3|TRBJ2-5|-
CASSSGQTYRETQYF
TGTGCCAGCAGCTCAGGACAGACCTACCGAGAGACCCAGTACTTC
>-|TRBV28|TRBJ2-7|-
CASRRPRDTTYEQYF
TGTGCCAGCAGACGTCCCCGGGACACTACCTACGAGCAGTACTTC
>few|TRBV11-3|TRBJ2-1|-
CASSPRTGGGRTGRYDNEQFF
TGTGCCAGCAGCCCTAGAACGGGGGGGGGACGGACAGGGAGGTACGACAATGAGCAGTTCTTC
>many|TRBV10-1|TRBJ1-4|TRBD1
CASRDSLNEKLFF
TGCGCCTCCCGGGACAGCCTTAATGAAAAACTGTTTTTT
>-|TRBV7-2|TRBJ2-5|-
CASSLWGTQYF
TGTGCCAGCAGCTTATGGGGGACCCAGTACTTC
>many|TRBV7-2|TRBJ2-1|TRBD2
CASSSRLAGSRLLYNEQFF
TGTGCCAGCAGCTCGAGACTAGCGGGGTCACGTCTGTTATACAATGAGCAGTTCTTC
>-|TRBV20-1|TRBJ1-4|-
CSARDLGQEKLFF
TGCAGTGCTAGAGATCTCGGGCAAGAAAAACTGTTTTTT
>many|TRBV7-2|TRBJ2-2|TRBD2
CASSPGTSAEWTGELFF
TGTGCCAGCAGCCCTGGGACTAGCGCCGAGTGGACCGGGGAGCTGTTTTTT
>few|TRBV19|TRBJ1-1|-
CASSIVLVTGWGDTEAFF
TGTGCCAGTAGTATAGTGCTTGTGACAGGATGGGGGGACACTGAAGCTTTCTTT
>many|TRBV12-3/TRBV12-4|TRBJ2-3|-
CASSLGGLSTTDTQYF
TGTGCCAGCAGTTTAGGGGGACTGTCCACGACAGATACGCAGTATTTT
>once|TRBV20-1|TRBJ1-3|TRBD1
CSARGTGSSAGNTIYF
TGCAGTGCTAGAGGGACAGGGTCAAGTGCTGGAAACACCATATATTTT
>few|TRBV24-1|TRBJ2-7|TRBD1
CATSDASTGGYDEQYF
TGTGCCACCAGTGATGCCTCGACAGGGGGTTACGACGAGCAGTACTTC
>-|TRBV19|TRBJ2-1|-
CASSIDRKRSSYNEQFF
TGTGCCAGTAGTATAGATAGGAAACGGTCCTCCTACAATGAGCAGTTCTTC
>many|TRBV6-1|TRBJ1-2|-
CASSELARAEGYTF
TGTGCCAGCAGTGAACTTGCCAGGGCGGAAGGCTACACCTTC
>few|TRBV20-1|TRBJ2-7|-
CSASKTVGYEQYF
TGCAGTGCTAGCAAGACAGTAGGATACGAGCAGTACTTC
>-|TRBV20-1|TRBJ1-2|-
CSARDWNNYGYTF
TGCAGTGCTAGAGATTGGAACAACTATGGCTACACCTTC
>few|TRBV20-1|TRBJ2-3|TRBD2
CSALAGAVDTQYF
TGCAGTGCCCTAGCGGGAGCGGTAGATACGCAGTATTTT
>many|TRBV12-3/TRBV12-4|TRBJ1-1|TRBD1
CASRSRDRGLLTAMNTEAFF
TGTGCCAGCAGGTCCAGGGACAGGGGGCTCCTGACAGCTATGAACACTGAAGCTTTCTTT
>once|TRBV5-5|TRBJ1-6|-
CASSQPTASNSPFHF
TGTGCCAGCAGCCAACCGACAGCGAGTAATTCACCCTTCCACTTT
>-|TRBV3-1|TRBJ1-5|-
CASSQENGSNQPQHF
TGTGCCAGCAGCCAAGAGAATGGCAGCAATCAGCCCCAGCATTTT
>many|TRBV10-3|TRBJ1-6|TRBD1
CAARQGTNSPLHF
TGTGCCGCCCGACAGGGAACAAATTCACCCCTCCACTTT
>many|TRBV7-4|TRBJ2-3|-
CASSLVRAPWEDTQYF
TGTGCCAGCAGCTTAGTACGGGCCCCCTGGGAAGATACGCAGTATTTT
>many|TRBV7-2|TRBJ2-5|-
CASSIFQGPETQYF
TGTGCCAGCAGCATTTTCCAGGGACCAGAGACCCAGTACTTC
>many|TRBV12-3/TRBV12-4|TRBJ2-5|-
CASSFRTPGETQYF
TGTGCCAGCAGTTTTCGGACCCCGGGGGAGACCCAGTACTTC
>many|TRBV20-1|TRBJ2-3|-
CSASSTDTQYF
TGCAGTGCTTCTAGCACAGATACGCAGTATTTT
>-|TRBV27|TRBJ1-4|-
CASSPLQSAEKLFF
TGTGCCAGCAGTCCTTTACAGTCGGCGGAAAAACTGTTTTTT
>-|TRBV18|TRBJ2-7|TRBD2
CASSPESGAAYEQYF
TGTGCCAGCTCCCCCGAGAGCGGGGCCGCCTACGAGCAGTACTTC
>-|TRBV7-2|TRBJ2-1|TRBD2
CASSLRTSGGYNEQFF
TGTGCCAGCAGCCTACGGACTAGCGGGGGATACAATGAGCAGTTCTTC
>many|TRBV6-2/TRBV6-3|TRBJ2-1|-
CASSYSIVAYDSYNEQFF
TGTGCCAGCAGTTACTCGATTGTCGCGTATGACTCCTACAATGAGCAGTTCTTC
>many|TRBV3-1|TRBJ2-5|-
CASSQGHGETQYF
TGTGCCAGCAGCCAAGGCCACGGAGAGACCCAGTACTTC
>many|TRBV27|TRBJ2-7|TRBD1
CASSHGTELPYEQYF
TGTGCCAGCAGTCACGGGACAGAGTTGCCCTACGAGCAGTACTTC
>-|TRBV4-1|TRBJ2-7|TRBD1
CASSQEGQGPYEQYF
TGCGCCAGCAGCCAAGAAGGACAGGGGCCCTACGAGCAGTACTTC
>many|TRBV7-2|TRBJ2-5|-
CASSRSPGLTKETQYF
TGTGCCAGCAGCCGATCCCCCGGACTTACCAAAGAGACCCAGTACTTC
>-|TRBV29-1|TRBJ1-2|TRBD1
CSVEVRTGSLYGYTF
TGCAGCGTTGAAGTAAGGACAGGCTCCCTCTATGGCTACACCTTC
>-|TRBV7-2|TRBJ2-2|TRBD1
CASSYEDRISGELFF
TGTGCCAGCAGCTACGAGGACAGGATCTCCGGGGAGCTGTTTTTT
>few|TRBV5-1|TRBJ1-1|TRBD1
CASSDRGSAEAFF
TGCGCCAGCAGCGACAGGGGATCGGCTGAAGCTTTCTTT
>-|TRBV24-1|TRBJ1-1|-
CAKEGGRGTEAFF
TGTGCCAAAGAGGGTGGAAGAGGCACTGAAGCTTTCTTT